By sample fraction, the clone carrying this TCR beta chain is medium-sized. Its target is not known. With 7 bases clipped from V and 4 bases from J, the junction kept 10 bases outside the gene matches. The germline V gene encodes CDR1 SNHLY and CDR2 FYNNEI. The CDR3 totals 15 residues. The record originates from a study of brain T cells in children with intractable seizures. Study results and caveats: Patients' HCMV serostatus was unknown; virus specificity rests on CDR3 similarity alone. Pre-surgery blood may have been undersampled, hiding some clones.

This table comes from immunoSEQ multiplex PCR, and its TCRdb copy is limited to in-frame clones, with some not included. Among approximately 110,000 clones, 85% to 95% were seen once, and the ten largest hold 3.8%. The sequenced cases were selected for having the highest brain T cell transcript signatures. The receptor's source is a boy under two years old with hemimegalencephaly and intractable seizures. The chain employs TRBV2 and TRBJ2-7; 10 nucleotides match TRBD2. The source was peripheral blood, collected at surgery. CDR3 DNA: TGTGCCAGCAACCCCCTAGCGGGAGCCGGGTACGAGCAGTACTTC. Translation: CASNPLAGAGYEQYF.